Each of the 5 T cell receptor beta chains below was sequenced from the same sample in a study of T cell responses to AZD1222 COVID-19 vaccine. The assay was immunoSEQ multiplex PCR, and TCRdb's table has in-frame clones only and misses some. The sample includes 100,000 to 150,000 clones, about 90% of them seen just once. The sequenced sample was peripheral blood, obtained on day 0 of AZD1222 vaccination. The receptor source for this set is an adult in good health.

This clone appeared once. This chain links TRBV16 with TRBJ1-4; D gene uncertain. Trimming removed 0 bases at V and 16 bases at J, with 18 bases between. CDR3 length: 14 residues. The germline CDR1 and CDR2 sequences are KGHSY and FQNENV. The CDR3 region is CASSQSGGEVKRFF. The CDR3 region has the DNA TGTGCCAGCAGCCAATCGGGTGGAGAAGTCAAGCGGTTTTTT. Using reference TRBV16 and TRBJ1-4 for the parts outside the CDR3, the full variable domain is GEEVAQTPKHLVRGEGQKAKLYCAPIKGHSYVFWYQQVLKNEFKFLISFQNENVFDETGMPKERFSAKCLPNSPCSLEIQATKLEDSAVYFCASSQSGGEVKRFFGSGTQLSVL.

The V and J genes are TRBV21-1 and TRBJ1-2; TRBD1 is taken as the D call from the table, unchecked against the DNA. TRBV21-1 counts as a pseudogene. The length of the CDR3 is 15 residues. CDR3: CASSKSTGGNYGYTF. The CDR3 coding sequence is TGTGCCAGCAGCAAATCGACAGGGGGTAACTATGGCTACACCTTC.

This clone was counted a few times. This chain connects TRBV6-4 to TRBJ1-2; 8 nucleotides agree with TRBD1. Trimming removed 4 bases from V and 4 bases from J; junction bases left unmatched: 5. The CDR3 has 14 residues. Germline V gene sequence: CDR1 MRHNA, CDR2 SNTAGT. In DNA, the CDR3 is TGTGCCAGCAGTGTTGACAGGGGCTCCTATGGCTACACCTTC. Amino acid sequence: CASSVDRGSYGYTF.

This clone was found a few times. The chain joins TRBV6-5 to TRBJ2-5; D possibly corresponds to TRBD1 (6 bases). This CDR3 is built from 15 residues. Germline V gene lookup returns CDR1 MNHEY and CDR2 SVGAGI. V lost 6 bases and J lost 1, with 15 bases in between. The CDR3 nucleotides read TGTGCCAGCAGCTCCAGGGGTGGGAGCCAAGAGACCCAGTACTTC. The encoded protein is CASSSRGGSQETQYF.

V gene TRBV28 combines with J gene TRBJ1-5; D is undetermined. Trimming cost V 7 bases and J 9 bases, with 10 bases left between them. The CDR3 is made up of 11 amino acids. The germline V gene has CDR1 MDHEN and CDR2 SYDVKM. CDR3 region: CASTIGGPQHF. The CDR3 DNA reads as TGTGCCAGCACCATAGGTGGGCCCCAGCATTTT.